The source of this T cell receptor beta chain is a study of response to subunit inactivated influenza vaccine. In TCRdb, the RT-PCR reads were re-called with MiXCR into one record per CDR3 protein. The data show about 570,000 distinct CDR3 sequences, about 11% seen once. Only a few counts were recorded for this clonotype. This same sample was also taken into another study, of T cells expressing NK-cell markers. That work states: TCR beta libraries carry UMIs added by 5'RACE template switching.

Sequenced here: PBMCs from blood, sampled on the day of vaccination. The receptor was isolated from a man aged 45 to 65 who received an inactivated influenza vaccine.

In nucleotides, the CDR3 is TGTGCCAGCAGCCAAGTTGGACTAGCGGGGGGAACGCAGTATTTT. Translation gives CASSQVGLAGGTQYF. This chain links TRBV12-3 or TRBV12-4 with TRBJ2-3; TRBD2 matches 14 bases. The CDR3 has 15 residues. The J segment lost 9 bases and the V segment lost 6 bases, leaving 8 bases of the junction unmatched.